This entry is about one T cell receptor (beta chain). What it binds is unknown. The CDR3 consists of 17 residues. Germline-derived CDR1 and CDR2 are MDHEN and SYDVKM. V was pared by 3 bases and J by 1 base, with 11 bases of the junction left unmatched. This entry comes from a study of T cell responses to AZD1222 COVID-19 vaccine. Notes on the study in general: After two AZD1222 doses, spike-specific TCR breadth and depth rose versus day 0. The donor cohort was predominantly white British with a female majority, and clonal diversity may have been underestimated. Of the AZD1222 recipients, only six were seropositive at baseline. No repertoire was sampled before or during the peak T cell response, only after it.

Sequencing used immunoSEQ multiplex PCR; TCRdb keeps in-frame clones, though not all of them. The sample yields over 120,000 clones, just under 95% seen once. The TCR originated in an adult who had recovered from COVID-19. The V gene is TRBV28, the J gene TRBJ1-1; 7 nucleotides align to TRBD1. Source: peripheral blood, taken after recovery from COVID-19. The CDR3 loop is CASSFWPWTGENTEAFF. The CDR3, as DNA: TGTGCCAGCAGTTTCTGGCCCTGGACAGGAGAGAACACTGAAGCTTTCTTT.